These T cell receptor beta chains were read from a single sample in a study of blood T cell repertoires in COVID-19. Clones were read by immunoSEQ multiplex PCR, and TCRdb kept only the in-frame ones, dropping some. The sample comprises about 180,000 clones, about nine tenths of which are singletons, and 20% rests with the top ten. Material for sequencing was peripheral blood. These receptors came from a man between 65 and 85 years old with active or convalescent COVID-19. Each CDR3 is given with its conserved first and last residue. Each record gives: CDR3 protein, CDR3 DNA, D gene, V gene, J gene. A D gene is named only where the DNA matches it firmly.

CDR3aa: CASSQDPVAGTTKPQHF; CDR3nt: TGCGCCAGCAGCCAAGATCCGGTGGCGGGGACTACGAAGCCCCAGCATTTT; d_gene: -; v_gene: TRBV4-3; j_gene: TRBJ1-5
CDR3aa: CASSPGTGNQPQHF; CDR3nt: TGTGCCAGCAGCCCTGGGACAGGGAATCAGCCCCAGCATTTT; d_gene: TRBD1; v_gene: TRBV7-9; j_gene: TRBJ1-5
CDR3aa: CASSLSSSGANVLTF; CDR3nt: TGTGCCAGCAGTTTATCTTCCTCTGGGGCCAACGTCCTGACTTTC; d_gene: -; v_gene: TRBV28; j_gene: TRBJ2-6
CDR3aa: CASSPASGVNTEAFF; CDR3nt: TGTGCCAGCTCACCAGCTTCGGGGGTGAACACTGAAGCTTTCTTT; d_gene: -; v_gene: TRBV18; j_gene: TRBJ1-1
CDR3aa: CASNQGGGKMGKLFF; CDR3nt: TGTGCCAGCAACCAAGGCGGGGGGAAGATGGGAAAACTGTTTTTT; d_gene: -; v_gene: TRBV28; j_gene: TRBJ1-4
CDR3aa: CASSARRDRANEQFF; CDR3nt: TGCGCCAGCAGCGCCCGCCGGGACAGAGCTAATGAGCAGTTCTTC; d_gene: TRBD1; v_gene: TRBV4-1; j_gene: TRBJ2-1
CDR3aa: CASSPGGTGELFF; CDR3nt: TGTGCCAGCAGCCCTGGGGGGACCGGGGAGCTGTTTTTT; d_gene: -; v_gene: TRBV5-4; j_gene: TRBJ2-2
CDR3aa: CASTNPAGRTLSNQPQHF; CDR3nt: TGTGCCAGTACCAACCCTGCGGGACGGACACTTAGCAATCAGCCCCAGCATTTT; d_gene: -; v_gene: TRBV19; j_gene: TRBJ1-5
CDR3aa: CASKDRERNTEAFF; CDR3nt: TGTGCCAGTAAAGACAGGGAGAGGAACACTGAAGCTTTCTTT; d_gene: TRBD1; v_gene: TRBV19; j_gene: TRBJ1-1
CDR3aa: CASSLTPGDQPQHF; CDR3nt: TGTGCCAGCAGCTTGACCCCCGGGGATCAGCCCCAGCATTTT; d_gene: -; v_gene: TRBV7-9; j_gene: TRBJ1-5
CDR3aa: CASSYSAGTNSPLHF; CDR3nt: TGTGCCAGCAGTTACTCGGCAGGCACTAATTCACCCCTCCACTTT; d_gene: -; v_gene: TRBV6-6; j_gene: TRBJ1-6
CDR3aa: CASSPSGLAGAPRNTGELFF; CDR3nt: TGTGCCAGCAGTCCCTCGGGACTAGCGGGAGCCCCGAGGAACACCGGGGAGCTGTTTTTT; d_gene: TRBD2; v_gene: TRBV28; j_gene: TRBJ2-2
CDR3aa: CASSLGQGLFNEKLFF; CDR3nt: TGTGCCAGTAGCCTCGGACAGGGCCTTTTTAATGAAAAACTGTTTTTT; d_gene: TRBD1; v_gene: TRBV19; j_gene: TRBJ1-4
CDR3aa: CASSQSDRGRPETQYF; CDR3nt: TGTGCCAGCAGCCAATCTGACAGGGGGCGCCCAGAGACCCAGTACTTC; d_gene: TRBD1; v_gene: TRBV3-1/TRBV3-2; j_gene: TRBJ2-5
CDR3aa: CASRVDLNTEAFF; CDR3nt: TGCGCCAGCAGGGTGGACTTGAACACTGAAGCTTTCTTT; d_gene: -; v_gene: TRBV10-1; j_gene: TRBJ1-1
CDR3aa: CASSYGGIEQYF; CDR3nt: TGTGCCAGCAGCTACGGGGGTATCGAGCAGTACTTC; d_gene: -; v_gene: TRBV2; j_gene: TRBJ2-7
CDR3aa: CASSLVGQIYEQYF; CDR3nt: TGCGCCAGCAGCTTGGTCGGACAGATATACGAGCAGTACTTC; d_gene: -; v_gene: TRBV5-1; j_gene: TRBJ2-7